The rows below give T cell receptor beta chains drawn from one sample of a study of blood T cell repertoires in COVID-19. TCRdb keeps only in-frame clones here, not all; method: immunoSEQ multiplex PCR. This table has tens of thousands of clones, 90% appearing once. The sequenced sample was peripheral blood. These receptor sequences come from a middle-aged man with acute or convalescent COVID-19. The CDR3 runs from the conserved cysteine through the conserved F or W. D genes are given only for firm matches. Some rows mark clone size as missing; the rest say once, few, many or name a class of expanded clone.

TRBJ1-2 | TRBV7-8 | TRBD1 | - | TGTGCCAGCAGCTTAGCGACAGGGGGCGTCTATGGCTACACCTTC | CASSLATGGVYGYTF
TRBJ1-2 | TRBV19 | - | - | TGTGCCAGTAGTATAGACGAGGGTGGCTATGGCTACACCTTC | CASSIDEGGYGYTF
TRBJ1-6 | TRBV19 | - | - | TGTGCCAGTAGTACGGACACGGTGTTAAATTCACCCCTCCACTTT | CASSTDTVLNSPLHF
TRBJ1-3 | TRBV30 | TRBD1 | - | TGTGCCTGGAGTGACTACATGGGACAGGGAGGAAACACCATATATTTT | CAWSDYMGQGGNTIYF
TRBJ2-3 | TRBV4-1 | - | - | TGCGCCAGCAGCCAAGAGGGCTTCAACACAGATACGCAGTATTTT | CASSQEGFNTDTQYF
TRBJ2-3 | TRBV10-3 | TRBD1 | - | TGTGCCATCAGTGCAGACAGGGCCGGGGAGACAGATACGCAGTATTTT | CAISADRAGETDTQYF
TRBJ2-7 | TRBV5-1 | TRBD1 | - | TGCGCCAGCAGCTTGGGACAGGGGGTTTTTTTCTACGAGCAGTACTTC | CASSLGQGVFFYEQYF
TRBJ2-1 | TRBV7-8 | TRBD2 | - | TGTGCCAGCAGCTTCGTAGGGAGGGACCCCAATGAGCAGTTCTTC | CASSFVGRDPNEQFF
TRBJ1-2 | TRBV7-9 | - | - | TGTGCCAGCAGCATCGGGGGGATCTATGGCTACACCTTC | CASSIGGIYGYTF
TRBJ2-2 | TRBV7-6 | - | - | TGTGCCAGCAGCTTCCGCGGCACCGGGGAGCTGTTTTTT | CASSFRGTGELFF
TRBJ2-1 | TRBV7-9 | TRBD1 | few | TGTGCCAGCAGCCCCTATTATGGACAGGGAAACAATGAGCAGTTCTTC | CASSPYYGQGNNEQFF
TRBJ2-1 | TRBV18 | - | - | TGTGCCAGCTCTCGGGACTTCTCTGGCTCCTACAATGAGCAGTTCTTC | CASSRDFSGSYNEQFF
TRBJ2-7 | TRBV6-5 | - | - | TGTGCCAGCAGTAGGGACATTAGCTACGAGCAGTACTTC | CASSRDISYEQYF
TRBJ2-3 | TRBV21-1 | - | - | TGTGCCAGCAGCAAAGCGCTCAGACTAGCGGGAGCGGATACGCAGTATTTT | CASSKALRLAGADTQYF
TRBJ2-5 | TRBV24-1 | TRBD1 | - | TGTGCCACCAGTGACCACCGACAGGGGGGAGGGGAGACCCAGTACTTC | CATSDHRQGGGETQYF
TRBJ2-5 | TRBV4-1 | - | - | TGCGCCAGTTCGGAGGAGAGGGAGACCCAGTACTTC | CASSEERETQYF
TRBJ1-6 | TRBV9 | - | - | TGTGCCAGCAGCCCGGACAGCTCCTATAATTCACCCCTCCACTTT | CASSPDSSYNSPLHF
TRBJ2-5 | TRBV12-3/TRBV12-4 | - | - | TGTGCCAGCAGTATATCGCGTCTGGAGACCCAGTACTTC | CASSISRLETQYF
TRBJ1-6 | TRBV30 | - | - | TGTGCCTGGAGTGTCGGGTGGGGGGGGAATTCACCCCTCCACTTT | CAWSVGWGGNSPLHF
TRBJ2-2 | TRBV7-2 | - | - | TGTGCCAGCAGCCACTTGCGCGGGAACACCGGGGAGCTGTTTTTT | CASSHLRGNTGELFF
TRBJ1-5 | TRBV5-6 | - | - | TGTGCCAGCAGCTTGGATAGGGGGGGCGCAGGTCAGCCCCAGCATTTT | CASSLDRGGAGQPQHF
TRBJ2-2 | TRBV27 | - | - | TGTGCCAGCAGTTTCCAGAGCTCAGGGTCCGGGGAGCTGTTTTTT | CASSFQSSGSGELFF
TRBJ1-5 | TRBV27 | - | - | TGTGCCACCTTGACAAATAGCAATCAGCCCCAGCATTTT | CATLTNSNQPQHF
TRBJ2-7 | TRBV19 | TRBD2 | - | TGTGCCAGTAGTATAGATGGAGCGGGAGGAGTGTACGAGCAATACTTC | CASSIDGAGGVYEQYF
TRBJ1-2 | TRBV5-1 | - | - | TGCGCCAGCAGCTTTTCTTCTCGGGGCTACACCTTC | CASSFSSRGYTF
TRBJ2-7 | TRBV11-2 | TRBD2 | - | TGTGCCAGCAGCCCATACGACGGGAGGGCGGGATACGAGCAGTACTTC | CASSPYDGRAGYEQYF
TRBJ2-7 | TRBV18 | - | - | TGTGCCAGCTCACCGCGACAGGAGTCCTACGAGCAGTACTTC | CASSPRQESYEQYF
TRBJ1-2 | TRBV7-2 | - | - | TGTGCCAGCAGCTTGCAGGGCTCCTATGGCTACACCTTC | CASSLQGSYGYTF
TRBJ1-6 | TRBV9 | - | - | TGTGCCAGCAGCGTCCAAGACAGGAATAATTCACCCCTCCACTTT | CASSVQDRNNSPLHF
TRBJ2-1 | TRBV7-2 | - | - | TGTGCCAGCAGCACGAGAAGCTCCTACAATGAGCAGTTCTTC | CASSTRSSYNEQFF
TRBJ2-7 | TRBV4-2 | - | - | TGTGCCAGCAGCCAAGATCGGAGGGGCCGGTCCTACGAGCAGTACTTC | CASSQDRRGRSYEQYF
TRBJ1-4 | TRBV9 | - | once | TGTGCCAGCAGCGATGGGGGCGCGGGTGAAAAACTGTTTTTT | CASSDGGAGEKLFF
TRBJ2-5 | TRBV3-1/TRBV3-2 | - | once | TGTGCCAGCAGCCCCCAGGGGGAGACCCAGTACTTC | CASSPQGETQYF
TRBJ2-7 | TRBV11-3 | - | - | TGTGCCAGCAGCTTAGCGCAGGGGCTCGCCTACGAGCAGTACTTC | CASSLAQGLAYEQYF
TRBJ2-7 | TRBV5-5 | TRBD2 | once | TGTGCCAGCAGCTGGGGACTAGCGGAGCAGTACTTC | CASSWGLAEQYF
TRBJ1-5 | TRBV19 | - | - | TGTGCCAGTAGTGGCCGGGACATATTCAATCAGCCCCAGCATTTT | CASSGRDIFNQPQHF
TRBJ2-5 | TRBV18 | - | - | TGTGCCAGCTCACCCTACGGTCGAGAGACCCAGTACTTC | CASSPYGRETQYF
TRBJ1-5 | TRBV5-5 | - | - | TGTGCCAGCAACGCGGACAGTGGGCAAGGCCAGCCCCAGCATTTT | CASNADSGQGQPQHF
TRBJ1-1 | TRBV27 | - | - | TGTGCCAGCAGCCGAATAGGACAGCCGAACACTGAAGCTTTCTTT | CASSRIGQPNTEAFF
TRBJ2-7 | TRBV20-1 | - | once | TGCAGTGCTAGAGCGGGATACGAGCAGTACTTC | CSARAGYEQYF
TRBJ2-1 | TRBV12-5 | - | - | TGTGCTAGTGGCCTGGGGGCTAGCATCCACAATGAGCAGTTCTTC | CASGLGASIHNEQFF
TRBJ2-7 | TRBV18 | - | once | TGTGCCAGCTCACCACAGAGAGCGTTGACGCTTTCGAACGAGCAGTACTTC | CASSPQRALTLSNEQYF
TRBJ2-3 | TRBV5-1 | TRBD1 | few | TGCGCCAGCAGCTCAGGACAGGGCCGCACAGATACGCAGTATTTT | CASSSGQGRTDTQYF
TRBJ2-7 | TRBV2 | TRBD2 | - | TGTGCCAGCAGTGAACGTAGCGGCGGGAGGAACTACGAGCAGTACTTC | CASSERSGGRNYEQYF
TRBJ2-1 | TRBV14 | TRBD2 | - | TGTGCCAGCAGCCAAGATAGGAGGACTAGCGGAACTACGTACAATGAGCAGTTCTTC | CASSQDRRTSGTTYNEQFF
TRBJ2-1 | TRBV24-1 | TRBD2 | - | TGTGCCACCAGTGATTCTGCGGGAGGATCCTACAATGAGCAGTTCTTC | CATSDSAGGSYNEQFF
TRBJ1-4 | TRBV7-9 | TRBD1 | - | TGTGCCAGCAGCTCCCAGACAGGGGGGACTAATGAAAAACTGTTTTTT | CASSSQTGGTNEKLFF
TRBJ1-5 | TRBV5-5 | - | - | TGTGCCAGCAGCTTGGGGACCGGGAACAATCAGCCCCAGCATTTT | CASSLGTGNNQPQHF
TRBJ2-3 | TRBV27 | TRBD2 | - | TGTGCCAGCAGTCCCGCGGGACTATATGGTACGCAGTATTTT | CASSPAGLYGTQYF
TRBJ1-2 | TRBV29-1 | TRBD1 | - | TGCAGCGTGGAAACAGGGGCCTATGGCTACACCTTC | CSVETGAYGYTF
TRBJ2-1 | TRBV5-1 | - | - | TGCGCCAGCAGCTTGGCCTTAGCAGCTGAGCAGTTCTTC | CASSLALAAEQFF
TRBJ2-7 | TRBV5-1 | TRBD1 | - | TGCGCCAGCAGCTGGGACAGGTACGAGCAGTACTTC | CASSWDRYEQYF
TRBJ1-1 | TRBV11-2 | - | - | TGTGCCAGCGGATTAGCGGGGACTGAAGCTTTCTTT | CASGLAGTEAFF
TRBJ2-1 | TRBV7-9 | TRBD2 | - | TGTGCCAGCAGCTTAAAGGGGGCACTAGCGGGGACCTACAATGAGCAGTTCTTC | CASSLKGALAGTYNEQFF
TRBJ2-4 | TRBV6-2/TRBV6-3 | TRBD2 | - | TGTGCCAGCAGTTACCCGGGACTAGCGGCTAAAAACATTCAGTACTTC | CASSYPGLAAKNIQYF
TRBJ2-3 | TRBV18 | TRBD2 | - | TGTGCCAGCTCACTAGCGGGAGTGGTAACAGATACGCAGTATTTT | CASSLAGVVTDTQYF
TRBJ2-3 | TRBV7-8 | TRBD2 | - | TGTGCCAGCAGCTTAAGGCTAGCGGGGGAGGGGTTTAGCACAGATACGCAGTATTTT | CASSLRLAGEGFSTDTQYF
TRBJ1-1 | TRBV6-5 | TRBD1 | - | TGTGCCAGCAGCTGGGACAGGGGGCGGGGGACTGAAGCTTTCTTT | CASSWDRGRGTEAFF
TRBJ1-1 | TRBV18 | - | - | TGTGCCAGCTCACCACCGAGGAGCATGAACACTGAAGCTTTCTTT | CASSPPRSMNTEAFF
TRBJ2-3 | TRBV4-1 | TRBD2 | - | TGCGCCAGCAGCCAACCAGAGCGGGGGGAGACAGATACGCAGTATTTT | CASSQPERGETDTQYF